Below, 23 T cell receptor beta chains from the same sample are listed, as sequenced in a study of CD8+ T cells in alopecia areata. RNA was extracted and reverse transcribed into cDNA as the sequencing template. TCRdb's table, derived via immunoSEQ multiplex PCR, lists solely in-frame clones and lacks some. The table has about 280,000 clones, more than 45% seen once. Documented treatment: oral pan-JAK inhibitor, 5-10 mg twice daily. The specimen comprised CD4+ T cells sorted from blood, sampled at week 24, from a patient treated with tofacitinib. The receptors come from a human donor with alopecia areata.

The J gene is TRBJ1-5, the V gene TRBV5-6, with TRBD1 as a possible D gene (6 bases). This CDR3 spans 14 amino acids. Trimming removed 4 bases from V and 9 bases from J, with 17 bases in between. Germline-derived CDR1 and CDR2 are SGHDT and YYEEEE. The CDR3 loop is CASSLWDTLGPQHF. In nucleotides, the CDR3 is TGTGCCAGCAGCCTATGGGACACTCTGGGGCCCCAGCATTTT.

The chain employs TRBV6-6 and TRBJ2-5, with TRBD2 identical over 7 bases. The CDR3 is 14 amino acids. Germline V CDR1 and CDR2: MNHNY, SVGAGI (reference sequence). Trimming took 5 bases from V and 0 from J; bases not matched to a gene: 3. CDR3 amino acids: CASSPGTNQETQYF. In nucleotides, the CDR3 is TGTGCCAGCAGTCCCGGGACTAACCAAGAGACCCAGTACTTC.

This clone was recorded a few times. This chain joins TRBV10-3 and TRBJ1-4; D unresolved. With 7 bases removed from V and 5 bases from J, the gap between germline ends came to 11 bases. This CDR3 is built from 13 residues. Germline loops: CDR1 ENHRY, CDR2 SYGVKD. In DNA, the CDR3 is TGTGCCATCAACGGAGTCCGAAATGAAAAACTGTTTTTT. Encoded protein: CAINGVRNEKLFF.

This clone was seen a handful of times. This sequence joins TRBV30 and TRBJ1-2; no firm D call. V was cut by 5 bases and J by 1 base, with 11 bases left in between. Germline loops: CDR1 GTSNPN, CDR2 SVGIG (reference sequence). The CDR3 covers 13 residues. As DNA, the CDR3 is TGTGCCTGGGAGACTGGGAGTAACTATGGCTACACCTTC. This translates into CAWETGSNYGYTF.

This clone was recorded a few times. The CDR3 is CASSLEASGDTQYF. CDR3 in DNA: TGCGCCAGCAGCTTGGAGGCTAGCGGCGATACGCAGTATTTT. The chain is built from TRBV5-1 and TRBJ2-3, with 7 nucleotides matching TRBD2. Trimming removed 0 bases from V and 6 bases from J; junction bases left unmatched: 4. Germline-derived CDR1 and CDR2 are SGHRS and YFSETQ. The CDR3 loop spans 14 amino acids.

This clone was detected only once. CDR3 in amino acids: CASSFSTSGTFF. CDR3 nucleotide sequence: TGTGCCAGCAGCTTCTCGACATCTGGGACTTTCTTT. The chain has TRBV5-6 and TRBJ1-1; D not certain. Trimming took off 2 bases at V and 12 bases at J, with 14 bases between the two ends. CDR3 length: 12 residues. In germline, CDR1 is SGHDT, CDR2 YYEEEE.

The chain recombines TRBV7-8 with TRBJ2-7, with TRBD1 as a possible D gene (6 bases). V was clipped by 3 bases and J by 7 bases, with 19 bases between them. This CDR3 region has 15 residues. Germline V CDR1 and CDR2: SGHVS, FQNEAQ. The CDR3 protein is CASSFSAGAKEEQYF. CDR3 bases: TGTGCCAGCAGCTTTTCAGCAGGGGCCAAGGAGGAGCAGTACTTC.

The V and J genes are TRBV9 and TRBJ2-6; D unresolved. Trimming left V 0 bases short and J 4 bases short, with 20 bases between. The CDR3 runs to 19 residues. Looked up from germline, CDR1 is SGDLS and CDR2 is YYNGEE. The CDR3 DNA reads as TGTGCCAGCAGCGTAGCCGGAAATCCCACTCTAGGCGGGGCCAACGTCCTGACTTTC. Protein product: CASSVAGNPTLGGANVLTF.

This clone was found a few times. This chain connects TRBV6-5 to TRBJ2-1, with D unresolved. Trimming left V 6 bases short and J 3 bases short, with 6 bases between. The CDR3 runs to 12 residues. In germline, CDR1 is MNHEY, CDR2 SVGAGI. The CDR3 nucleotides are TGTGCCAGCAGGCACGACTACAATGAGCAGTTCTTC. This codes for CASRHDYNEQFF.

The chain recombines TRBV9 with TRBJ2-3, with D unresolved. V was trimmed by 0 bases and J by 2 bases, leaving 7 bases between them. The length of the CDR3 is 14 residues. The germline gives CDR1 SGDLS, CDR2 YYNGEE. CDR3 protein: CASSVALDTDTQYF. In nucleotides, the CDR3 is TGTGCCAGCAGCGTAGCCCTAGACACAGATACGCAGTATTTT.

The V call is TRBV6-1, the J call TRBJ1-2, with no clear D. V was trimmed by 4 bases and J by 2 bases, leaving 8 bases between them. The CDR3 is 13 amino acids. Germline-derived CDR1 and CDR2 are MNHNS and SASEGT. The CDR3 DNA follows: TGTGCCAGCAGTGTGGAGAACAACTATGGCTACACCTTC. Its translation is CASSVENNYGYTF.

V is TRBV29-1 and J is TRBJ1-4; D gene unclear. Germline CDR1 SQVTM, CDR2 ANQGSEA. V lost 4 bases and J lost 0, with 9 bases in between. The CDR3 has 14 residues. This CDR3 is CSVGVGATNEKLFF. DNA of the CDR3: TGCAGCGTTGGGGTTGGAGCAACTAATGAAAAACTGTTTTTT. Full variable domain (remainder filled in from reference TRBV29-1 and TRBJ1-4): SAVISQKPSRDICQRGTSLTIQCQVDSQVTMMFWYRQQPGQSLTLIATANQGSEATYESGFVIDKFPISRPNLTFSTLTVSNMSPEDSSIYLCSVGVGATNEKLFFGSGTQLSVL.

The CDR3 DNA follows: TGCAGCGTTGAGCGACAGGGTTCAGGTGAAAAACTGTTTTTT. Protein sequence: CSVERQGSGEKLFF. The chain combines TRBV29-1 with TRBJ1-4, with 7 nucleotides matching TRBD1. V lost 3 bases, J lost 7 bases, and 8 bases stayed unmatched. The germline V gene has CDR1 SQVTM and CDR2 ANQGSEA. CDR3 size: 14 residues. Full variable domain (rest looked up from reference TRBV29-1 and TRBJ1-4): SAVISQKPSRDICQRGTSLTIQCQVDSQVTMMFWYRQQPGQSLTLIATANQGSEATYESGFVIDKFPISRPNLTFSTLTVSNMSPEDSSIYLCSVERQGSGEKLFFGSGTQLSVL.

This chain joins TRBV19 and TRBJ1-6; D may be TRBD1 (5 bases). CDR1 LNHDA and CDR2 SQIVND come from the germline V gene (reference sequence). V dropped 6 bases and J dropped 10 bases, with 10 bases sitting between them. The CDR3 totals 12 residues. This CDR3 reads CASRFGGSPLHF. The CDR3 DNA follows: TGTGCCAGTAGGTTCGGGGGGTCACCCCTCCACTTT.

The chain has TRBV7-9 and TRBJ2-3; TRBD1 matches at 7 bases. CDR1 SEHNR and CDR2 FQNEAQ come from the germline V gene (reference sequence). Trimming at V came to 10 bases and at J to 2 bases, leaving 6 bases not matched to a gene. The CDR3 covers 13 residues. The CDR3 DNA is TGTGCCATACCCGGGACAGACACAGATACGCAGTATTTT. It codes for CAIPGTDTDTQYF.

The gene calls are TRBV2 and TRBJ1-1; D gene uncertain. CDR1 and CDR2 from the germline V gene are SNHLY and FYNNEI. V lost 7 bases to trimming and J lost 1 base, with 4 bases between them. The CDR3 totals 11 residues. The CDR3 region is CASKENTEAFF. The DNA of the CDR3 is TGTGCCAGCAAGGAGAACACTGAAGCTTTCTTT.

V is TRBV29-1 and J is TRBJ1-2, with D tentatively TRBD1 (6 bases). The CDR3 is made up of 12 amino acids. Per the germline V gene, CDR1 is SQVTM and CDR2 is ANQGSEA. V shed 4 bases and J shed 4 bases, with 10 bases lying between them. CDR3 sequence reads: CSVVGGAYGYTF. In DNA, the CDR3 is TGCAGCGTTGTTGGGGGGGCCTATGGCTACACCTTC.

This clone has more than one count but fewer than ten. The V call is TRBV30, the J call TRBJ2-6; 7 nucleotides agree with TRBD1. V gave up 5 bases and J gave up 4 bases; unmatched junction bases: 5. Germline CDR1 is GTSNPN and CDR2 is SVGIG (reference sequence). This CDR3 is built from 14 residues. The CDR3 DNA is TGTGCCTGGGGTGGACAGGCCGGGGCCAACGTCCTGACTTTC. Amino acids: CAWGGQAGANVLTF.

The table lists this clone with a count of one. J is TRBJ2-1 and V is TRBV25-1; 12 bases align to TRBD2. CDR1 and CDR2 (germline): MGHDK, SYGVNS. Trimming took 5 bases from V and 3 from J; bases not matched to a gene: 5. CDR3 length: 16 residues. CDR3 loop: CASSPTSGGLYNEQFF. The DNA for the CDR3 is TGTGCCAGCAGTCCGACTAGCGGGGGTCTCTACAATGAGCAGTTCTTC.

This rearrangement joins TRBV6-1 to TRBJ1-1; 9 bases match TRBD1. The CDR3 consists of 16 residues. V was pared by 4 bases and J by 4 bases, with 10 bases of the junction left unmatched. Germline V gives CDR1 MNHNS, CDR2 SASEGT. As DNA, the CDR3 is TGTGCCAGCAGTGGAGGGACAGGGCATGTATCCACTGAAGCTTTCTTT. Its protein is CASSGGTGHVSTEAFF.

J is TRBJ1-5 and V is TRBV4-2; D gene ambiguous. The CDR3 is 16 residues long. Germline V gene data show CDR1 as LGHNA and CDR2 as YNFKEQ. With 2 bases removed from V and 4 bases from J, the gap between germline ends came to 15 bases. CDR3 coding DNA: TGTGCCAGCAGCCAAATTGGGAGCGGGGAGAATCAGCCCCAGCATTTT. This codes for CASSQIGSGENQPQHF.

V and J are TRBV19 and TRBJ2-1; TRBD1 matches 11 bases. The CDR3 contains 14 residues. The V gene end was trimmed by 6 bases and the J gene end by 6 bases; junction bases not matched to a gene: 4. Germline CDR1 LNHDA, CDR2 SQIVND (reference sequence). The DNA of the CDR3 is TGTGCCAGTAGCCGGGACAGGGGGATCAATGAGCAGTTCTTC. This encodes CASSRDRGINEQFF.

This clone was picked up a small number of times. The chain is built from TRBV6-5 and TRBJ2-5; TRBD2 is a possible D gene (6 bases). The V end was cut by 0 bases, the J end by 2 bases, with 13 bases between. Germline loops: CDR1 MNHEY, CDR2 SVGAGI. The CDR3 spans 16 residues. CDR3 nucleotide sequence: TGTGCCAGCAGTTACTCCTCCGGGGCGGGACAAGAGACCCAGTACTTC. This encodes CASSYSSGAGQETQYF.